This TCR beta chain derives from a study of T cells after posttransplantation cyclophosphamide. Study-wide points: Donor-recipient repertoire similarity was low at 1-2 months, rising over year one. Recipient CMV seropositivity and CMV reactivation strongly tracked TRB clonality.

Worth noting for this clone: As yet, its antigen is unknown.

Sampled 1 year posttransplant, controls received myeloablative marrow transplants, methotrexate and a calcineurin inhibitor. Produced via immunoSEQ multiplex PCR; TCRdb's table is partial and in-frame only. The sample shows 5,000 or so clones, about three quarters of them seen only once. Sequenced material: PBMCs, taken roughly 330 days after allogeneic stem cell transplant with calcineurin inhibitor and methotrexate. The clonotype originates from a female patient in her fifties or sixties who received an allogeneic stem cell transplant from an unrelated donor, was CMV-positive, and had acute and chronic GVHD. Part of the T cell pool may stem from the graft donor.

The CDR3 is CASSAGGRGNTEAFF. The CDR3 DNA sequence: TGTGCCAGCAGCGCCGGGGGTAGGGGGAACACTGAAGCTTTCTTT. V and J are TRBV9 and TRBJ1-1; D possibly corresponds to TRBD1 (5 bases). In germline, CDR1 is SGDLS, CDR2 YYNGEE. The V gene lost 3 bases and the J gene lost 1 base, with 13 bases spanning the gap. The CDR3 extends over 15 amino acids.